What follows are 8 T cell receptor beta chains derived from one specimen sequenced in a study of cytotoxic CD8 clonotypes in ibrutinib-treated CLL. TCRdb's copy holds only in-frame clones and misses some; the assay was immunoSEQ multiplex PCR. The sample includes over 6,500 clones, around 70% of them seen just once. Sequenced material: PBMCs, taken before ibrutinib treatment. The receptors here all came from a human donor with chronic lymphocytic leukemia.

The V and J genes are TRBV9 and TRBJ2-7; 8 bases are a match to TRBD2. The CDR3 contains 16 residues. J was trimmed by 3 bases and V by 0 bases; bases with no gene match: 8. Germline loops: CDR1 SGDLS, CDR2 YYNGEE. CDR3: CASSVASAGAGYEQYF. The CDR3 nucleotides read TGTGCCAGCAGCGTAGCCTCAGCGGGGGCCGGCTACGAGCAGTACTTC.

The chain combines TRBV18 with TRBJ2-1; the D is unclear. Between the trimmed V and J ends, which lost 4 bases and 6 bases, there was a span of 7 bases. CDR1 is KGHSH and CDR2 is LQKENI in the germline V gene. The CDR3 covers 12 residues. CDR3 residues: CASSLPSNEQFF. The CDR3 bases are TGTGCCAGCTCACTGCCCTCCAATGAGCAGTTCTTC.

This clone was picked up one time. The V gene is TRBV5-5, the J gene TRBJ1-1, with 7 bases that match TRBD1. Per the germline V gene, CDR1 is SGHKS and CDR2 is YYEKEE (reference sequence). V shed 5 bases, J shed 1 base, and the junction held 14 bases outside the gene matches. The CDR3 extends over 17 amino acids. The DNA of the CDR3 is TGTGCCAGCAGTGACGTCAGGGGGAGTGGAGCGAACACTGAAGCTTTCTTT. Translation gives CASSDVRGSGANTEAFF.

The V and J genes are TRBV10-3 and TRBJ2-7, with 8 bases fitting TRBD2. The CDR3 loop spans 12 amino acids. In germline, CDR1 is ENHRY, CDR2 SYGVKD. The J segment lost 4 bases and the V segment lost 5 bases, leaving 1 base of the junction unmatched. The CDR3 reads CAISSGSYEQYF. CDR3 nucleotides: TGTGCCATCAGTAGCGGGAGTTACGAGCAGTACTTC.

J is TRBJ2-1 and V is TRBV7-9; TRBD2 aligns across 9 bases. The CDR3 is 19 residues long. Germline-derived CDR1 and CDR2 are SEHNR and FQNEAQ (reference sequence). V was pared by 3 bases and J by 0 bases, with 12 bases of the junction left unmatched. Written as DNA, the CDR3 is TGTGCCAGCAGCTTGCTCGTAGCTAGCGGGAAAAGCTCCTACAATGAGCAGTTCTTC. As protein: CASSLLVASGKSSYNEQFF.

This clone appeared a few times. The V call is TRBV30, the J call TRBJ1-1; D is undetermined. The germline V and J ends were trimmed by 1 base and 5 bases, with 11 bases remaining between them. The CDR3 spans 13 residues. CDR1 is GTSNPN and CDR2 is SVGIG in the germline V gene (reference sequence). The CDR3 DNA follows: TGTGCCTGGAGTGCAACACTGAGGACTGAAGCTTTCTTT. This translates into CAWSATLRTEAFF.

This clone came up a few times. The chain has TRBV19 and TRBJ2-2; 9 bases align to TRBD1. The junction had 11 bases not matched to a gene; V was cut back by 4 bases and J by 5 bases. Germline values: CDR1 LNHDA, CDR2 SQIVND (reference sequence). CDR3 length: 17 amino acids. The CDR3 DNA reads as TGTGCCAGTAGTACCGGACCGGGACAGGGTTGGACCGGGGAGCTGTTTTTT. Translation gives CASSTGPGQGWTGELFF.

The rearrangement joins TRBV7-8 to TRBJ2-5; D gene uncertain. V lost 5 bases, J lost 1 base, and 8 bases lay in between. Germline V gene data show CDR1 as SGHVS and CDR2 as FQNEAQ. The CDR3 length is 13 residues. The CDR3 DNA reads TGTGCCAGCAGCCCAGGACCCCAAGAGACCCAGTACTTC. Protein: CASSPGPQETQYF. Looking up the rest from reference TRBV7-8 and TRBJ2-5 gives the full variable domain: GAGVSQSPRYKVAKRGQDVALRCDPISGHVSLFWYQQALGQGPEFLTYFQNEAQLDKSGLPSDRFFAERPEGSVSTLKIQRTQQEDSAVYLCASSPGPQETQYFGPGTRLLVL.